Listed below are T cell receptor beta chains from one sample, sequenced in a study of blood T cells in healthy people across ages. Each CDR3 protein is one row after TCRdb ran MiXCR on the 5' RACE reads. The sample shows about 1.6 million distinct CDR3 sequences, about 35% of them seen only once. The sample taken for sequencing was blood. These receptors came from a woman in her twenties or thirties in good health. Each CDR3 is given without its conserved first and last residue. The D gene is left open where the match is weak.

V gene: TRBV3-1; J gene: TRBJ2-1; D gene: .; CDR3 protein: ASSQDPAERGNEQF
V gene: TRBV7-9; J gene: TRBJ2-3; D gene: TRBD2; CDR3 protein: ASSLGVPLRERGADTQY
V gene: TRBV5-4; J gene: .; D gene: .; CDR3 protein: ASSTDLDEQY
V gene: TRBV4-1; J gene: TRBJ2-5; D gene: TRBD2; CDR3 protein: ASSQDLAGGPAKETQY
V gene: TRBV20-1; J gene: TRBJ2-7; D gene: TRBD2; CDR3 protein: SARELAGYSYEQY
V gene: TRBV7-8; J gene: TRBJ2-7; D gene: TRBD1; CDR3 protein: ASSKIRDRGPYEQY
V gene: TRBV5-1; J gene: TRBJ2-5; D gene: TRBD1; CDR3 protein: ASSLRTGGGGETQY
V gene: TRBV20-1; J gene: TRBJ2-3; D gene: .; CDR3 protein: SARTTWTSPADTQY
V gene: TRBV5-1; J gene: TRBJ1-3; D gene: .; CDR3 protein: ASSLMGFGGSGNTIY
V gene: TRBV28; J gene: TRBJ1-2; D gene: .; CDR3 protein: ASSPGSFYNYGYT
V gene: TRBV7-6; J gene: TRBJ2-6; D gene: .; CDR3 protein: ASSAADSGANVLT
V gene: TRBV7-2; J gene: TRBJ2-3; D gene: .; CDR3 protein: ASSLEANMGTQY
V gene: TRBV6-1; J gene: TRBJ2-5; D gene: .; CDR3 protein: ASSEVYSSLNRFEETQY
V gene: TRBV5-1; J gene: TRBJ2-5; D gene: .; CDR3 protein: ASVTRGRPGETQY
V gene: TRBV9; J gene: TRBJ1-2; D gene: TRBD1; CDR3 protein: ASSPLRTGGNYGYT
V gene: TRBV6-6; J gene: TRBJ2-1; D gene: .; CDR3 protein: ASSLTPGEAINLNEQF
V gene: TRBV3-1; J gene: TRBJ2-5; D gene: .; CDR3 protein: ASSQDEVTQY
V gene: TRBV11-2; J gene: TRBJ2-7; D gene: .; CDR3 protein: ASSLDNRDGQY
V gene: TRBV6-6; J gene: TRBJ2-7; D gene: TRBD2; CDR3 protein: ASSYSGGLTRYEQY
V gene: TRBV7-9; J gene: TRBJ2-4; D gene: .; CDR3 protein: ASSQRGPKNIQY
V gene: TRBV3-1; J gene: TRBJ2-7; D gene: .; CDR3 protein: ASSTRTEWYEQY
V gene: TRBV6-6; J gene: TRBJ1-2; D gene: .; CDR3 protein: ASSYGAGSYGYT
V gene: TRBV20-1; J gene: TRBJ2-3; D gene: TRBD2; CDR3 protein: SARDVPTSGTRLTSTGTQY
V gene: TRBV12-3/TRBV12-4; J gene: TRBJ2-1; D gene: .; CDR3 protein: ASRSGVPGNEQF
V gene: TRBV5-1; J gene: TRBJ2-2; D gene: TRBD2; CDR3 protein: ASSSGLAGAPGELF
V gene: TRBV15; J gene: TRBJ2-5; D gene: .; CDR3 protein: ATSRGSGGEETQY
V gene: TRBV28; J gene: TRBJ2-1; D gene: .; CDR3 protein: ASSLGRRGVRNEQF
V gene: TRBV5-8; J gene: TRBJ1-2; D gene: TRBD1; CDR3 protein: AGRPGQGANYGYT
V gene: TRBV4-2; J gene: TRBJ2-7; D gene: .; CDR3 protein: ASSQDRGGSEQY
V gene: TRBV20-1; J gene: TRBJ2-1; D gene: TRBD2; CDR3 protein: SARGLAVIYNEQF
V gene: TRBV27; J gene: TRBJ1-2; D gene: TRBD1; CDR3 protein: ASSLQGDGFYGHT
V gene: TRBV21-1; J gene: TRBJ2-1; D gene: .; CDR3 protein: ASSQKREGRNEQF
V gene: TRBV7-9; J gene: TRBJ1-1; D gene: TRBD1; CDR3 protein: ASSPDRGFTEAF
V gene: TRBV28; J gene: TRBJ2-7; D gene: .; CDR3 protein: ASGDLEQY
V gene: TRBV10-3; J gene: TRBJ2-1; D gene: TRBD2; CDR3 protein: AVEPGTSGVNEQF
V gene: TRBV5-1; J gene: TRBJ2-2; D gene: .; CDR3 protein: ASSMGPGGTGELF
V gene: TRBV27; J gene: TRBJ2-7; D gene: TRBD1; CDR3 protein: ASSRTGDNHEQY
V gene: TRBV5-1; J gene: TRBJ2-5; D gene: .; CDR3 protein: ASSLASGTTQETQY
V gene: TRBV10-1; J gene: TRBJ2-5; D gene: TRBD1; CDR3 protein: ASSGTGQGETQY
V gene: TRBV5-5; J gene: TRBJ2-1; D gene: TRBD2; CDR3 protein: ASSLETSGFSSYNEQF
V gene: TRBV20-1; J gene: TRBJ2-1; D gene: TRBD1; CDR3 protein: SAWDSYNEQF
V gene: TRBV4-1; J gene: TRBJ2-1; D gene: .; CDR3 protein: ASSQGVRFNEQF
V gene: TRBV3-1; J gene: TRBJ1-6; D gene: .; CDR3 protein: ASSQAALIPNSPLH
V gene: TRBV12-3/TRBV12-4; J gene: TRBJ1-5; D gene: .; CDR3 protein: ASRGDGGGQPQH
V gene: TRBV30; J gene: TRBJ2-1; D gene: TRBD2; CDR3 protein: AWGETSGRALSYNEQF
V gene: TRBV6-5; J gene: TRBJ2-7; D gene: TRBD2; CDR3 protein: ASSYSRLAGRISYEQY
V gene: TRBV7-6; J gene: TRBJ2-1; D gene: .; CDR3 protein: ASSWAAARDNEQF
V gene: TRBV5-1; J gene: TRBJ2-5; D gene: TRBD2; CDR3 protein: ASSLGGTSSQETQY
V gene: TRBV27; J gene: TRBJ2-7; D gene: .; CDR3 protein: ASSSGAKAGEQY
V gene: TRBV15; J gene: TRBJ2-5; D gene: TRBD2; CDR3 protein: ATSRERLAGMETQY
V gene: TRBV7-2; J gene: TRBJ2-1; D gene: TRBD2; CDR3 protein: ASSWTSGGAFYEQF
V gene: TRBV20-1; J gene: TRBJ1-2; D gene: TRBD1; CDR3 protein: SARRQGNYGYT
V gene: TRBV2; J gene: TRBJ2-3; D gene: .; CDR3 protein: ASIGQGRSDTQY
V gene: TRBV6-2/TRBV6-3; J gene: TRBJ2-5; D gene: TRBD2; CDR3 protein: ASSPGLAEKETQY
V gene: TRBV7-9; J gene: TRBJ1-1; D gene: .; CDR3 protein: ASSSDSLAEAF
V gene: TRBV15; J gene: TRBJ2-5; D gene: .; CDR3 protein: ATSRTEGPRETQY
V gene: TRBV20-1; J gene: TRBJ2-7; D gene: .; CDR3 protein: SARRPGSNEQY
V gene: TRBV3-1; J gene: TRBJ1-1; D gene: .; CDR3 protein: ASSQGRQEGRNTEAF
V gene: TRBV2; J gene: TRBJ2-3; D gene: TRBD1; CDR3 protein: ASSYTGVLADTQY